The clone carrying this T cell receptor beta chain showed up many times. Its antigen is unknown. TCRdb recomputed calls from the 5' RACE reads with MiXCR, one row per CDR3 protein. This table has 250,000 or so distinct CDR3 sequences, roughly 10% appearing once. The data stem from a study of CD8 T cells in ankylosing spondylitis. CDR1 is MNHNS, CDR2 SASEGT, per germline. The CDR3 length is 15 residues. V was cut by 5 bases and J by 0 bases, with 14 bases left in between. Study-level results: What appeared characteristic of ankylosing spondylitis blood was a TCR beta motif of under 10 highly homologous variants.

The TCR sequence derives from a male donor with ankylosing spondylitis or in good health (not recorded which). Material for sequencing was blood, either unsorted or a sorted T cell fraction (not recorded which). The V gene is TRBV6-1, the J gene TRBJ2-7; TRBD2 might be the D (5 bases). The CDR3 coding sequence is TGTGCCAGCAGTCCCTTGAGCGGAAGCTCCTACGAGCAGTACTTC. This translates into CASSPLSGSSYEQYF.